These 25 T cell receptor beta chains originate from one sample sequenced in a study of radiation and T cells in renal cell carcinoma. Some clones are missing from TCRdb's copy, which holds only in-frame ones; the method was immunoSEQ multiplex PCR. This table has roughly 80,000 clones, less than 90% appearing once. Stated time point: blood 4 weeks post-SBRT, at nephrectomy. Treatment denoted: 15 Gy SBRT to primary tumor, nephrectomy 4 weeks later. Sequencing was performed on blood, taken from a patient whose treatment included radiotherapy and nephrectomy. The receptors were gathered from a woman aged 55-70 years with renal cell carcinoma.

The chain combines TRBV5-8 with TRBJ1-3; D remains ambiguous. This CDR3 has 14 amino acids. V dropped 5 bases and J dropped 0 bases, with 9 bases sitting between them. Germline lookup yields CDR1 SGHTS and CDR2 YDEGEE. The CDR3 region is CASSRGLSGNTIYF. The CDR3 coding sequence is TGTGCCAGCAGTCGAGGTCTCTCTGGAAACACCATATATTTT.

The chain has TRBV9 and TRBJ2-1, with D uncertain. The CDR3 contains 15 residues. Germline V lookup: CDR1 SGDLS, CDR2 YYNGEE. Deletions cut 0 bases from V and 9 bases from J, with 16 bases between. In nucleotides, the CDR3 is TGTGCCAGCAGCGTAGGGGTTGGTCCTCCTAGTGAGCAGTTCTTC. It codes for CASSVGVGPPSEQFF.

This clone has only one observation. This chain's CDR3 is CASSGAYEQYF. The CDR3 nucleotides read TGTGCCAGCAGCGGGGCTTACGAGCAGTACTTC. This chain connects TRBV11-1 to TRBJ2-7; possible D gene TRBD1, 5 bases. Germline assignment: CDR1 SGHAT and CDR2 FQDESV (reference sequence). Trimming took off 5 bases at V and 4 bases at J, with 6 bases between the two ends. This CDR3 is built from 11 residues.

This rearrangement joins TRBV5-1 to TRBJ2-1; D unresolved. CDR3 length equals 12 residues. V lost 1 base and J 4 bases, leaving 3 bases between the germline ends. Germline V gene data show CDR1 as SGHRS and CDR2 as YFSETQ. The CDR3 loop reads CASSLPYNEQFF. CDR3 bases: TGCGCCAGCAGCTTGCCGTACAATGAGCAGTTCTTC.

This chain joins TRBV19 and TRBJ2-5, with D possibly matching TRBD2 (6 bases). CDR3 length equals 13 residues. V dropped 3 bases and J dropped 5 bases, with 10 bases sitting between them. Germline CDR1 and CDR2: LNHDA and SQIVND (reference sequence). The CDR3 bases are TGTGCCAGTAGTATTCTGGCGGGGGAGACCCAGTACTTC. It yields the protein CASSILAGETQYF.

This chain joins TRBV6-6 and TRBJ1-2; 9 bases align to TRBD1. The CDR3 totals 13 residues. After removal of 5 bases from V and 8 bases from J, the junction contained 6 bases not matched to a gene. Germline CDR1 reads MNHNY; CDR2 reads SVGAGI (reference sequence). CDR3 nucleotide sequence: TGTGCCAGCAGTCAGATACAGGGGGCAGGCTACACCTTC. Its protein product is CASSQIQGAGYTF.

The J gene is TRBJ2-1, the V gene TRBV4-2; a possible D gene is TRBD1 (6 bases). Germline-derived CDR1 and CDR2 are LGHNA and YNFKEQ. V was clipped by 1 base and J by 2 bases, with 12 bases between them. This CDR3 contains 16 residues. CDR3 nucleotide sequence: TGTGCCAGCAGCCAAGCAGGGGATGGGCCCTACAATGAGCAGTTCTTC. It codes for CASSQAGDGPYNEQFF.

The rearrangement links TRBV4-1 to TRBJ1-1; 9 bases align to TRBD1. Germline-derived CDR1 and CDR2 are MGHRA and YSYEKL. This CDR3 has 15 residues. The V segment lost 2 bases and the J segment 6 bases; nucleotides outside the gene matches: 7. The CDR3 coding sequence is TGCGCCAGCAGCCAACTCGGACAGGGGAGGTCTGAAGCTTTCTTT. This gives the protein CASSQLGQGRSEAFF.

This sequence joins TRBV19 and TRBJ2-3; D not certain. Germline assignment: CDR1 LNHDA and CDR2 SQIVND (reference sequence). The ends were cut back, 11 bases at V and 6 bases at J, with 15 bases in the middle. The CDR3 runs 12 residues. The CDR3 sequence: CALGSTFDTQYF. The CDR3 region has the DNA TGTGCCCTGGGTAGTACCTTCGATACGCAGTATTTT.

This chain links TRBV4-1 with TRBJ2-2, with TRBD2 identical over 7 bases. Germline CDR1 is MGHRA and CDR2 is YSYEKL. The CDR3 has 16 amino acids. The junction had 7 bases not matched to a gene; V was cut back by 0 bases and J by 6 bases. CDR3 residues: CASSQDSGTMSGELFF. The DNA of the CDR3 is TGCGCCAGCAGCCAAGATTCCGGGACTATGTCCGGGGAGCTGTTTTTT.

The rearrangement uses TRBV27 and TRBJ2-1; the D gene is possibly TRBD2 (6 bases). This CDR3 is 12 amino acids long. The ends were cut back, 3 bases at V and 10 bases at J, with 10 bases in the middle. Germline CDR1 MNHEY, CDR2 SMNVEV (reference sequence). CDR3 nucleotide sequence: TGTGCCAGCAGTTTCTCCGGGGGAGAGCAGTTCTTC. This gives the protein CASSFSGGEQFF.

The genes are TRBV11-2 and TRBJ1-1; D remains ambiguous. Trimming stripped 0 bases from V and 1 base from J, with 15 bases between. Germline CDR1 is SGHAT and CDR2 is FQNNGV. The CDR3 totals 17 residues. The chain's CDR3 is CASSLERGQWKNTEAFF. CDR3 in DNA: TGTGCCAGCAGCTTAGAGCGCGGGCAGTGGAAGAACACTGAAGCTTTCTTT.

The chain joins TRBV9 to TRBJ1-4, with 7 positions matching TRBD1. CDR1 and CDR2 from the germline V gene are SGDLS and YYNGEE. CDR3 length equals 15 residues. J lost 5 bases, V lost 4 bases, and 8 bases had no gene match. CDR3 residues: CASSPSGQRNEKLFF. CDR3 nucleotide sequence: TGTGCCAGCAGCCCGTCGGGACAGAGGAATGAAAAACTGTTTTTT. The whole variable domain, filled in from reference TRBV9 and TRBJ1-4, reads DSGVTQTPKHLITATGQRVTLRCSPRSGDLSVYWYQQSLDQGLQFLIQYYNGEERAKGNILERFSAQQFPDLHSELNLSSLELGDSALYFCASSPSGQRNEKLFFGSGTQLSVL.

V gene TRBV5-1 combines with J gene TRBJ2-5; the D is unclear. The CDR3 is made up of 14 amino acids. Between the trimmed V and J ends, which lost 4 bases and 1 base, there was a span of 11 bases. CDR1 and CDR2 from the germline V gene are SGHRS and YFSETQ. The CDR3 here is CASSLDMSQETQYF. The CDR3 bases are TGCGCCAGCAGCCTTGACATGTCCCAAGAGACCCAGTACTTC.

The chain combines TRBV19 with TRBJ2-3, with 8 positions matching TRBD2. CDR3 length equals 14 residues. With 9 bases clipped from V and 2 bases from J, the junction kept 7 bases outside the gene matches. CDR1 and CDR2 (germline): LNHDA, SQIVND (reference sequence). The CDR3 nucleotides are TGTGCCAGCCAAGCGGGAGTTGACACAGATACGCAGTATTTT. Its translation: CASQAGVDTDTQYF.

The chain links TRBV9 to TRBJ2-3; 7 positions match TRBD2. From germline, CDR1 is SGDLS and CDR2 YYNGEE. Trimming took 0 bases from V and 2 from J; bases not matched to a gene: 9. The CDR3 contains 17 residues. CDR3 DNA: TGTGCCAGCAGCGTAGGGACGGGAGGAAGATACACAGATACGCAGTATTTT. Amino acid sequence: CASSVGTGGRYTDTQYF.

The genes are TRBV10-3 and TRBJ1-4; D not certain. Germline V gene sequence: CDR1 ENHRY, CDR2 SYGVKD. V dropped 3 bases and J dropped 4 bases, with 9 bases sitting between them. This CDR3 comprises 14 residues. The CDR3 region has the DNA TGTGCCATCAGTGACCAGGCCGTTAATGAAAAACTGTTTTTT. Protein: CAISDQAVNEKLFF.

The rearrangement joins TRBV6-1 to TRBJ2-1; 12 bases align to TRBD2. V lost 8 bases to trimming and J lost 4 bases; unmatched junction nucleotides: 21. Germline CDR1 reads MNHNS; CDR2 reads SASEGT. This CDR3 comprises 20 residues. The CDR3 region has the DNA TGTGCCAGCCGTGGTTCGGGACTAGCGGGCCCCGGCGCCAATTACAATGAGCAGTTCTTC. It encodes CASRGSGLAGPGANYNEQFF.

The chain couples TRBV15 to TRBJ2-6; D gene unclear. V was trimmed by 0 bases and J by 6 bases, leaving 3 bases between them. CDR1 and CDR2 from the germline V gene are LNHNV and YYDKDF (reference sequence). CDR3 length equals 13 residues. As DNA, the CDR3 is TGTGCCACCAGCAGAGATTTGGCCAACGTCCTGACTTTC. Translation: CATSRDLANVLTF.

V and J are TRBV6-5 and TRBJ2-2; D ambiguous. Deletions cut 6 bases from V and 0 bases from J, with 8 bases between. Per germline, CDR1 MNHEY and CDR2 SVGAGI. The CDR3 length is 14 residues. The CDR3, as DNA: TGTGCCAGCAGCCGACAAACGAACACCGGGGAGCTGTTTTTT. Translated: CASSRQTNTGELFF.

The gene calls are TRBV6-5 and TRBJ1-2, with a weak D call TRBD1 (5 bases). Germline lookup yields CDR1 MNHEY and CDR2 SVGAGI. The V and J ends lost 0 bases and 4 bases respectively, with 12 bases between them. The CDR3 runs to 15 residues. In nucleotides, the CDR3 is TGTGCCAGCAGTTACTCGACAGTGAGAAGCTATGGCTACACCTTC. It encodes CASSYSTVRSYGYTF.

This chain's CDR3 is CASSLARLNEQFF. The CDR3 DNA follows: TGTGCCAGCAGCTTAGCGAGACTGAATGAGCAGTTCTTC. This chain links TRBV7-2 with TRBJ2-1, with D hard to call. Looked up from germline, CDR1 is SGHTA and CDR2 is FQGNSA. Trimming cost V 0 bases and J 7 bases, with 7 bases left between them. There are 13 residues in the CDR3.

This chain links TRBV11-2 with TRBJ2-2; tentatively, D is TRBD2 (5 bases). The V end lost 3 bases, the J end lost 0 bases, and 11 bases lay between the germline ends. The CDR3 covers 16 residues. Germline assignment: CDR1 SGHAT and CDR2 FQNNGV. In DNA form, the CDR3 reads TGTGCCAGCAGCTTCGGTGCGGGCTCGAACACCGGGGAGCTGTTTTTT. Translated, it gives CASSFGAGSNTGELFF.

CDR3 protein: CASSKTSGGARIYEQYF. In nucleotides, the CDR3 is TGTGCCAGCAGCAAAACTAGCGGGGGGGCCCGAATCTACGAGCAGTACTTC. The chain is built from TRBV9 and TRBJ2-7, with 13 bases matching TRBD2. The V gene's germline CDR1 is SGDLS and CDR2 YYNGEE. CDR3 length equals 17 residues. Trimming removed 4 bases from V and 3 bases from J; junction bases left unmatched: 10.

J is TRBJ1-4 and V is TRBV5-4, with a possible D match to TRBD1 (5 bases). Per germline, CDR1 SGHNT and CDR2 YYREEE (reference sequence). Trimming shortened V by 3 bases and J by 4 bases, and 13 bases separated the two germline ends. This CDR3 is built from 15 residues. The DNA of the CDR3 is TGTGCCAGCAGCTCCTCCGGGGCCAATAATGAAAAACTGTTTTTT. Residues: CASSSSGANNEKLFF.